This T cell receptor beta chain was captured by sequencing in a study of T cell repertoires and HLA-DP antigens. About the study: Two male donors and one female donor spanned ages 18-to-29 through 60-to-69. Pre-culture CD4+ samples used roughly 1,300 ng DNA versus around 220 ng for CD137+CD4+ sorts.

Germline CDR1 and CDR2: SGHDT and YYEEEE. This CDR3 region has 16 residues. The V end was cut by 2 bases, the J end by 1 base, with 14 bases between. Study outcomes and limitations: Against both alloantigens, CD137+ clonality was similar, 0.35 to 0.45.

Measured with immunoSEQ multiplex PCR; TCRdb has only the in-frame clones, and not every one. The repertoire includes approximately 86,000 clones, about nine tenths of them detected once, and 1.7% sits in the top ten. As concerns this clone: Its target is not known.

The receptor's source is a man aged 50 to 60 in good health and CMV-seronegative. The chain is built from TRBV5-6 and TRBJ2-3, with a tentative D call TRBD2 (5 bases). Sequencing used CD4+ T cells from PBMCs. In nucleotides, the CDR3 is TGTGCCAGCAGCTTAGGACTTGCTTCCGGCACAGATACGCAGTATTTT. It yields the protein CASSLGLASGTDTQYF.